The 18 T cell receptor beta chains reported below all come from one sample, sequenced in a study of cytomegalovirus exposure and HLA in healthy donors (dated by TCRdb to the late 2010s). The library was produced with the immunoSEQ multiplex PCR assay. For the multiplex PCR, a mixture combining 60 forward primers for TCR Vbeta segments and 13 reverse primers for TCR Jbeta segments was used. Held by TCRdb, this immuneACCESS table contains in-frame sequences only and omits some clones. Under half of the omission traces to an unresolved V gene where checked; the cause of the rest is unknown. The table of this sample itemizes around 160,000 clones. The ten most abundant clones make up around 1.7% of the sample. Source material: PBMCs. These receptors originate from a woman between 50 and 59 years old in good health and CMV-seronegative.

The rearrangement links TRBV6-5 to TRBJ2-7; 12 bases align to TRBD2. CDR1 MNHEY and CDR2 SVGAGI come from the germline V gene. Germline trimming cut 3 bases from V and 6 bases from J; bases unmatched to any gene: 6. CDR3 length equals 15 residues. The CDR3 DNA reads as TGTGCCAGCAGTTATCCCTCTAGCGGGAGGGGCGAGCAGTACTTC. Translation gives CASSYPSSGRGEQYF.

The chain carries TRBV2 and TRBJ2-1; possible D gene TRBD1, 5 bases. CDR1 SNHLY and CDR2 FYNNEI come from the germline V gene. V was clipped by 1 base and J by 10 bases, with 20 bases between them. This CDR3 comprises 16 residues. The chain's CDR3 is CASSEGVGGAFREQFF. CDR3 nucleotides: TGTGCCAGCAGTGAAGGGGTTGGTGGGGCCTTCAGGGAGCAGTTCTTC.

The chain recombines TRBV30 with TRBJ1-2; D might be TRBD1 (6 bases). Germline-derived CDR1 and CDR2 are GTSNPN and SVGIG (reference sequence). CDR3 size: 15 residues. V lost 1 base to trimming and J lost 3 bases, with 15 bases between them. CDR3 sequence: CAWSGEGGLDYGYTF. As DNA, the CDR3 is TGTGCCTGGAGTGGGGAGGGGGGCTTAGACTATGGCTACACCTTC.

The chain combines TRBV5-1 with TRBJ2-7, with 8 bases that match TRBD2. This CDR3 contains 15 residues. In germline, CDR1 is SGHRS, CDR2 YFSETQ. V dropped 2 bases and J dropped 3; count of bases not matched to a gene: 7. This CDR3 is CASSFGTSGDYEQYF. The CDR3 bases are TGCGCCAGCAGCTTCGGCACTAGCGGAGACTACGAGCAGTACTTC.

The chain employs TRBV4-2 and TRBJ2-1; 9 bases agree with TRBD2. The CDR3 contains 16 residues. The germline V gene encodes CDR1 LGHNA and CDR2 YNFKEQ. Trimming at V came to 1 base and at J to 4 bases, leaving 5 bases not matched to a gene. The CDR3 DNA is TGTGCCAGCAGCCAAGGTCCTAGCGGGACTTACAATGAGCAGTTCTTC. Encoded protein: CASSQGPSGTYNEQFF.

The genes are TRBV5-5 and TRBJ1-5; no firm D call. This CDR3 spans 13 amino acids. CDR1 is SGHKS and CDR2 is YYEKEE in the germline V gene (reference sequence). V was cut by 2 bases and J by 4 bases, with 7 bases left in between. CDR3 nucleotides: TGTGCCAGCAGCTTTGGAGTAAATCAGCCCCAGCATTTT. Amino acid sequence: CASSFGVNQPQHF.

The chain joins TRBV4-1 to TRBJ2-2; the D gene is possibly TRBD1 (6 bases). CDR3 length: 15 amino acids. V dropped 4 bases and J dropped 0 bases, with 9 bases sitting between them. Germline assignment: CDR1 MGHRA and CDR2 YSYEKL. CDR3 bases: TGCGCCAGCAGCCGAAGGACAGCGAACACCGGGGAGCTGTTTTTT. As protein: CASSRRTANTGELFF.

V and J are TRBV4-2 and TRBJ2-1; a possible D gene is TRBD2 (5 bases). Per germline, CDR1 LGHNA and CDR2 YNFKEQ. CDR3 length equals 16 residues. V lost 0 bases, J lost 0 bases, and 9 bases lay in between. For the CDR3, the DNA is TGTGCCAGCAGCCAAGATGAGGGTTACTCCTACAATGAGCAGTTCTTC. Translated: CASSQDEGYSYNEQFF.

This rearrangement joins TRBV2 to TRBJ1-1, with TRBD1 matching 7 bases. The V gene end was trimmed by 7 bases and the J gene end by 4 bases; junction bases not matched to a gene: 12. This CDR3 region has 15 residues. CDR1 SNHLY and CDR2 FYNNEI come from the germline V gene. CDR3 bases: TGTGCCAGCACCTCCGTTGTCAGGGGGACCACTGAAGCTTTCTTT. It yields the protein CASTSVVRGTTEAFF.

V is TRBV9 and J is TRBJ2-2; TRBD1 aligns across 11 bases. The CDR3 is made up of 18 amino acids. With V trimmed by 4 bases and J by 0 bases, 8 bases remained unmatched. CDR1 SGDLS and CDR2 YYNGEE come from the germline V gene. This CDR3 reads CASSRGQGVAANTGELFF. The CDR3 nucleotides read TGTGCCAGCAGCAGGGGACAGGGGGTAGCCGCGAACACCGGGGAGCTGTTTTTT.

The chain combines TRBV28 with TRBJ1-2; weak D call: TRBD1 (5 bases). This CDR3 has 14 amino acids. V dropped 5 bases and J dropped 8 bases, with 18 bases sitting between them. CDR1 and CDR2 from the germline V gene are MDHEN and SYDVKM. The CDR3 coding sequence is TGTGCCAGCAGTCAGGGCGGGAGGGTCTCGGGCTACACCTTC. Translation gives CASSQGGRVSGYTF.

The chain couples TRBV19 to TRBJ1-5, with unresolved D. V was pared by 5 bases and J by 5 bases, with 10 bases between. This CDR3 has 13 amino acids. Per the germline V gene, CDR1 is LNHDA and CDR2 is SQIVND (reference sequence). CDR3 DNA: TGTGCCAGTAGTCCCGGTGCATATCAGCCCCAGCATTTT. Its protein product is CASSPGAYQPQHF.

This chain joins TRBV30 and TRBJ1-5, with TRBD1 matching over 7 bases. V gave up 0 bases and J gave up 7 bases; unmatched junction bases: 12. Per the germline V gene, CDR1 is GTSNPN and CDR2 is SVGIG (reference sequence). CDR3 length: 16 amino acids. The CDR3 DNA sequence: TGTGCCTGGAGTGTTAGAGGGGGCGGTGATTGGCAGCCCCAGCATTTT. Residues: CAWSVRGGGDWQPQHF. Variable domain in full (rest from reference TRBV30 and TRBJ1-5): SQTIHQWPATLVQPVGSPLSLECTVEGTSNPNLYWYRQAAGRGLQLLFYSVGIGQISSEVPQNLSASRPQDRQFILSSKKLLLSDSGFYLCAWSVRGGGDWQPQHFGDGTRLSIL.

The V call is TRBV30, the J call TRBJ1-1; perhaps TRBD1 as D (5 bases). Germline values: CDR1 GTSNPN, CDR2 SVGIG (reference sequence). Trimming left V 5 bases short and J 4 bases short, with 26 bases between. This CDR3 has 17 residues. The CDR3 is CAWSRVWGGEITTEAFF. The CDR3 region has the DNA TGTGCCTGGTCACGAGTGTGGGGGGGTGAAATAACCACTGAAGCTTTCTTT.

The chain carries TRBV6-5 and TRBJ2-3, with D maybe TRBD2 (5 bases). CDR1 and CDR2 (germline): MNHEY, SVGAGI. Deletions cut 5 bases from V and 6 bases from J, with 15 bases between. This CDR3 has 14 amino acids. CDR3 in DNA: TGTGCCAGCAGTGACTACTTCGGGAAGGATACGCAGTATTTT. Protein: CASSDYFGKDTQYF.

This rearrangement joins TRBV9 to TRBJ2-1; 9 positions agree with TRBD1. J lost 9 bases, V lost 4 bases, and 14 bases had no gene match. This CDR3 has 16 residues. Germline-derived CDR1 and CDR2 are SGDLS and YYNGEE. This CDR3 is CASSLPRDRAVSEQFF. The CDR3, as DNA: TGTGCCAGCAGCCTCCCCCGGGACAGGGCGGTGAGTGAGCAGTTCTTC.

A word on this clone: Other DNA variants within this sample encode the same CDR3. This chain links TRBV5-1 with TRBJ1-2; 8 nucleotides match TRBD1. Germline V gene lookup returns CDR1 SGHRS and CDR2 YFSETQ. V was pared by 3 bases and J by 6 bases, with 4 bases of the junction left unmatched. This CDR3 comprises 13 residues. The CDR3 here is CASSSGQGDGYTF. In DNA form, the CDR3 reads TGCGCCAGCAGCTCTGGACAGGGTGATGGCTACACCTTC.

Regarding this clone: Its ends do not fully match the called genes, so a read error is possible. At the DNA level, this CDR3 is encoded by other sequences in the same sample as well. The V call is TRBV5-6, the J call TRBJ1-5; 7 nucleotides match TRBD1. The germline V gene encodes CDR1 SGHDT and CDR2 YYEEEE. CDR3 length: 16 amino acids. CDR3 nucleotides: TGTGCCAGTAGCTCGATGGGGACAGTCGGCAATCAGCCCCAGCATTTT. It encodes CASSSMGTVGNQPQHF.